Shown below are 24 T cell receptor beta chains from a single sample sequenced in a study of T cell responses to AZD1222 COVID-19 vaccine. Assay: immunoSEQ multiplex PCR; the TCRdb copy retains only in-frame clones and omits some. The data hold under 150,000 clones, with 91% observed a single time. The sample here was peripheral blood, taken on day 0 of AZD1222 vaccination. The receptors stem from an adult in good health.

This chain connects TRBV6-5 to TRBJ2-7; D call uncertain. The CDR3 spans 15 residues. V was pared by 6 bases and J by 1 base, with 16 bases between. Germline-derived CDR1 and CDR2 are MNHEY and SVGAGI. CDR3 DNA sequence: TGTGCCAGCAGCTCCCCTGGTCTTACTTCCTACGAGCAGTACTTC. It codes for CASSSPGLTSYEQYF.

CDR3 in DNA: TGTGCCAGCAGTGAAGCGTCCGGTAGCTCTGGAAACACCATATATTTT. Encoded protein: CASSEASGSSGNTIYF. The rearrangement links TRBV6-1 to TRBJ1-3; D is uncertain. CDR1 is MNHNS and CDR2 is SASEGT in the germline V gene. This CDR3 has 16 residues. V was pared by 0 bases and J by 0 bases, with 9 bases between.

On this clone itself: This sample includes further DNA sequences coding for the same CDR3. This chain links TRBV11-2 with TRBJ2-3, with no clear D. Trimming stripped 6 bases from V and 6 bases from J, with 7 bases between. CDR3 length: 11 amino acids. Germline CDR1 is SGHAT and CDR2 is FQNNGV. CDR3 sequence (DNA): TGTGCCAGCAGTTATCCGGATACGCAGTATTTT. Translating gives CASSYPDTQYF.

The chain couples TRBV10-1 to TRBJ1-1; D is unclear. V lost 2 bases and J 7 bases, leaving 8 bases between the germline ends. CDR1 and CDR2 (germline): WNHNN, SYGVQD (reference sequence). The CDR3 consists of 12 residues. CDR3 protein: CASSETANEAFF. CDR3 DNA: TGCGCCAGCAGTGAGACAGCTAATGAAGCTTTCTTT.

The chain carries TRBV6-5 and TRBJ2-2, with TRBD2 matching over 9 bases. Looked up from germline, CDR1 is MNHEY and CDR2 is SVGAGI. The length of the CDR3 is 15 residues. The V gene end was trimmed by 4 bases and the J gene end by 3 bases; junction bases not matched to a gene: 3. CDR3 bases: TGTGCCAGCAGTTTGCGGGGGGGTGACACCGGGGAGCTGTTTTTT. Translation: CASSLRGGDTGELFF.

The rearrangement joins TRBV2 to TRBJ1-5; D ambiguous. Trimming took off 3 bases at V and 6 bases at J, with 6 bases between the two ends. Germline V gene data show CDR1 as SNHLY and CDR2 as FYNNEI. The CDR3 covers 12 residues. The CDR3 sequence: CASSDVFQPQHF. The CDR3 nucleotides read TGTGCCAGCAGTGATGTTTTTCAGCCCCAGCATTTT.

V usage is TRBV5-4 and J usage is TRBJ2-1; D may be TRBD1 (6 bases). The V and J ends lost 4 bases and 9 bases respectively, with 14 bases between them. The germline V gene has CDR1 SGHNT and CDR2 YYREEE (reference sequence). The length of the CDR3 is 13 residues. The CDR3: CASSQKRGFEQFF. In nucleotides, the CDR3 is TGTGCCAGCAGCCAAAAAAGGGGGTTTGAGCAGTTCTTC.

This clone is a singleton in its sample. The rearrangement uses TRBV10-1 and TRBJ1-1; D is perhaps TRBD1 (6 bases). The germline CDR1 and CDR2 sequences are WNHNN and SYGVQD (reference sequence). Trimming left V 3 bases short and J 4 bases short, with 15 bases between. CDR3 length equals 15 residues. The CDR3 is CASSELAGETTEAFF. CDR3 bases: TGCGCCAGCAGTGAATTGGCAGGGGAGACCACTGAAGCTTTCTTT.

V is TRBV30 and J is TRBJ2-2; D possibly matches TRBD1 or TRBD2 (6 bases each). Germline V gene sequence: CDR1 GTSNPN, CDR2 SVGIG (reference sequence). This CDR3 is 14 amino acids long. CDR3 in DNA: TGTGGGCGAGATCGGGGGCTCGACACCGGGGAGCTGTTTTTT. Translated, it gives CGRDRGLDTGELFF.

The V call is TRBV7-9, the J call TRBJ2-7; TRBD1 matches 9 bases. The CDR3 has 14 residues. The J segment lost 5 bases and the V segment lost 3 bases, leaving 5 bases of the junction unmatched. The V gene's germline CDR1 is SEHNR and CDR2 FQNEAQ (reference sequence). This CDR3 is CASSFGTGRDEQYF. The CDR3 DNA is TGTGCCAGCAGCTTCGGGACAGGGAGGGACGAGCAGTACTTC. The variable domain in full, completed from reference TRBV7-9 and TRBJ2-7, reads DTGVSQNPRHKITKRGQNVTFRCDPISEHNRLYWYRQTLGQGPEFLTYFQNEAQLEKSRLLSDRFSAERPKGSFSTLEIQRTEQGDSAMYLCASSFGTGRDEQYFGPGTRLTVT.

The chain uses TRBV7-9 and TRBJ2-7, with D possibly TRBD1 on 6 matching bases. The CDR3 has 13 residues. Germline CDR1 and CDR2: SEHNR and FQNEAQ (reference sequence). Trimming stripped 4 bases from V and 2 bases from J, with 9 bases between. In nucleotides, the CDR3 is TGTGCCAGCAGCTGGGACATTGCCTACGAGCAGTACTTC. Amino acid sequence: CASSWDIAYEQYF.

This clone qualifies as medium-sized. CDR3 DNA sequence: TGTGCCAGCAGTGAGAGAGAGACCCAGTACTTC. It encodes CASSERETQYF. V gene TRBV2 combines with J gene TRBJ2-5; D remains ambiguous. The ends were cut back, 3 bases at V and 4 bases at J, with 3 bases in the middle. Germline values: CDR1 SNHLY, CDR2 FYNNEI. The CDR3 runs 11 residues.

V usage is TRBV6-1 and J usage is TRBJ2-7; D might be TRBD1 (5 bases). Germline CDR1 MNHNS, CDR2 SASEGT. V lost 3 bases and J lost 1, with 10 bases in between. The CDR3 consists of 14 residues. The CDR3 reads CASSEVRDSYEQYF. The CDR3 nucleotides are TGTGCCAGCAGTGAGGTCAGGGATTCCTACGAGCAGTACTTC.

In the case of this clone: The junction does not match germline at one end; this may be a read error. The chain links TRBV4-1 to TRBJ1-6; 7 bases are a match to TRBD1. The CDR3 runs to 14 residues. Germline V gives CDR1 MGHRA, CDR2 YSYEKL. The CDR3 region has the DNA TGCGCCAGCAACCAAGGGGGCCCCCAGTCACCCCTCCACTTT. Protein product: CASNQGGPQSPLHF.

The V call is TRBV14, the J call TRBJ2-7, with D hard to call. The CDR3 sequence is 14 residues long. Germline assignment: CDR1 SGHDN and CDR2 FVKESK. The V end lost 3 bases, the J end lost 3 bases, and 12 bases lay between the germline ends. The CDR3 reads CASSQFGQNYEQYF. CDR3 nucleotides: TGTGCCAGCAGCCAGTTCGGGCAGAACTACGAGCAGTACTTC.

V gene TRBV4-3 combines with J gene TRBJ1-6; unclear D gene. V was shortened by 3 bases and J by 6 bases, with 15 bases between the two germline ends. The length of the CDR3 is 16 residues. CDR1 LGHNA and CDR2 YSLEER come from the germline V gene. The CDR3 DNA sequence: TGCGCCAGCAGCCACGAAGGGAATGTTCGTAATTCACCCCTCCACTTT. Residues: CASSHEGNVRNSPLHF.

This clone showed up just a few times. The rearrangement joins TRBV7-9 to TRBJ2-7; D tentatively reads TRBD1 or TRBD2 (5 bases each). The germline V gene encodes CDR1 SEHNR and CDR2 FQNEAQ (reference sequence). The CDR3 runs to 14 residues. Trimming left V 4 bases short and J 5 bases short, with 15 bases between. CDR3 in DNA: TGTGCCAGCAGCTCTCCGGGACCTCAGAACGAGCAGTACTTC. This encodes CASSSPGPQNEQYF.

The chain links TRBV15 to TRBJ2-3; D not resolved. CDR1 and CDR2 from the germline V gene are LNHNV and YYDKDF (reference sequence). The CDR3 spans 17 residues. V lost 0 bases, J lost 0 bases, and 13 bases lay in between. This CDR3 reads CATSRDRARSSTDTQYF. For the CDR3, the DNA is TGTGCCACCAGCAGAGATCGGGCCAGATCTAGCACAGATACGCAGTATTTT.

This clone was seen a single time. This chain joins TRBV5-6 and TRBJ1-2; TRBD1 agrees at 7 bases. V gave up 0 bases and J gave up 7 bases; unmatched junction bases: 6. The germline gives CDR1 SGHDT, CDR2 YYEEEE. The CDR3 is made up of 14 amino acids. This CDR3 is CASSLGDRVGGYTF. CDR3 nucleotide sequence: TGTGCCAGCAGCTTGGGCGACAGGGTCGGTGGCTACACCTTC.

V gene TRBV7-2 combines with J gene TRBJ2-3; D is unclear. V dropped 8 bases and J dropped 8 bases, with 17 bases sitting between them. Per germline, CDR1 SGHTA and CDR2 FQGNSA. This CDR3 is 13 amino acids long. CDR3 sequence: CASARPSEGTQYF. The CDR3 DNA follows: TGTGCCAGCGCACGACCATCCGAAGGTACGCAGTATTTT.

This clone was picked up one time. This rearrangement joins TRBV2 to TRBJ1-1; TRBD1 agrees at 8 bases. After removal of 4 bases from V and 3 bases from J, the junction contained 7 bases not matched to a gene. The CDR3 has 15 residues. The V gene's germline CDR1 is SNHLY and CDR2 FYNNEI. The CDR3 loop is CASSGQGMGYTEAFF. CDR3 nucleotides: TGTGCCAGCAGTGGACAGGGGATGGGGTACACTGAAGCTTTCTTT.

This sequence joins TRBV9 and TRBJ1-5; D gene unclear. Germline CDR1 and CDR2: SGDLS and YYNGEE. The CDR3 covers 14 residues. V shed 0 bases and J shed 2 bases, with 6 bases lying between them. CDR3 loop: CASSVDPGNQPQHF. CDR3 DNA sequence: TGTGCCAGCAGCGTAGATCCAGGCAATCAGCCCCAGCATTTT.

J is TRBJ2-1 and V is TRBV4-1; D is uncertain. Between the trimmed V and J ends, which lost 8 bases and 2 bases, there was a span of 13 bases. The CDR3 extends over 14 amino acids. Germline loops: CDR1 MGHRA, CDR2 YSYEKL. As DNA, the CDR3 is TGCGCCAGCTCCCCCGGAGAGACCTACAATGAGCAGTTCTTC. Translating gives CASSPGETYNEQFF.

V usage is TRBV6-2 or TRBV6-3 and J usage is TRBJ2-7; TRBD1 matches 8 bases. The V gene end was trimmed by 5 bases and the J gene end by 1 base; junction bases not matched to a gene: 10. This CDR3 has 16 residues. Germline values: CDR1 MNHEY, CDR2 SVGEGT. CDR3 DNA sequence: TGTGCCAGCAGTCGTCCCCCCCGGACAGGGTCCTACGAGCAGTACTTC. It is translated as CASSRPPRTGSYEQYF.